Sequencing of this T cell receptor beta chain was carried out in a study of T cell responses to AZD1222 COVID-19 vaccine. On the study more broadly: Pooled samples include second doses given at about 4 or 12 weeks. Whole-study results and caveats: Reports say nearly half of spike-specific TCRs go after unmutated variant regions. Females made up more of the donors, who were largely white British, and clonal diversity may have come out too low. CD4 TCRs covered the whole spike, strongest at regions 160-218 and 743-854.

TCRdb keeps only in-frame clones here, not all; method: immunoSEQ multiplex PCR. This table has roughly 65,000 clones, about three quarters appearing once. CDR1 is SGDLS and CDR2 is YYNGEE in the germline V gene. Trimming cost V 0 bases and J 8 bases; bases outside gene matches: 6. The length of the CDR3 is 15 residues. Comments on this clone: Antigen specificity is unknown.

This receptor was obtained from an adult in good health. This material consisted of peripheral blood, taken on day 0 of AZD1222 vaccination. J is TRBJ1-4 and V is TRBV9; 8 bases are shared with TRBD1. The CDR3 loop is CASSVGGTGREKLFF. CDR3 nucleotide sequence: TGTGCCAGCAGCGTAGGGGGGACAGGACGCGAAAAACTGTTTTTT.